This T cell receptor (beta chain) is drawn from a study of shared clonotypes between healthy human individuals (dated by TCRdb to the early 2020s). A note on the overall study: A couple of women and a few men aged 18 to 49 years were included in the cohort. For each donor, three plates each were used for CD4 naive and CD4 memory, two plates were used for CD8 naive, and one plate was used for CD8 memory. To estimate repertoire size and how much clonotypes are shared between individuals, the study performed deep sequencing of blood TCR repertoires from a handful of healthy adults. Libraries were prepared and TCR repertoires were sequenced by different laboratories using diverse techniques, in order to increase sequencing depth and limit assay-specific biases. Each donor's leukapheresis produced roughly between about 0.8 and 8.9 billion PBMCs.

TCR CDR3 regions were amplified from genomic DNA by multiplex PCR using the deep immunoSEQ assay. Extracted genomic DNA from each cell subset was spread evenly across all wells of several immunoSEQ 96-well plates, with each plate serving as a replicate. For sorted subsets, 200 to 250 ng genomic DNA, equal to 25,000 to 35,000 T cell genomes, was loaded into each replicate PCR. Purified libraries were measured with a Qubit 3.0 fluorometer, size-checked on a Bioanalyzer 2100, and measured again with the KAPA Library Quantification kit. A separate single-read 150-cycle Illumina NextSeq 550 flow cell was used to sequence each immunoSEQ 96-well plate. From the authors' description of their analysis: Because only junctional sequences without quality scores were contained in the immunoSEQ output, filtering matching that applied to full-length reads could not be performed. To assign V/J genes and CDR3, sequences were annotated against IMGT germline references using PyIR, a Python wrapper for IgBLAST v1.9. Reads were removed for weak V/J assignments (E-value above 1e-6), missing CDR3, stop codons, out-of-frame junctions, or ambiguous translated residues. V3J clonotypes were defined as sequences sharing the same inferred V gene, J gene, and CDR3 amino acid sequence. Percentage overlap between repertoires was calculated by dividing the number of shared unique clonotypes by the size of the smaller repertoire. Three approaches were used to assess repertoire richness: RTK rarefaction, the Chao1 estimator, and Recon v2.1 estimates of unobserved clonotypes. For all TCRbeta clonotypes obtained by the gDNA method from four donors, generation probabilities were computed with OLGA. The immuneACCESS repertoire file appears here via TCRdb, limited to in-frame rearrangements. These files lack a portion of the clones; in checked studies, under half of the deficit traces to unresolved V genes, and the cause of the others is not known. V, J and clone size reflect that table, while D and trimming were determined from the DNA. For this sample there are roughly 2.6 million clones; approximately 92% appear just once. In total, the top ten clones hold over 0.12% of the sample.

The germline V gene supplies CDR1 KGHSH and CDR2 LQKENI. Including the terminal cysteine and phenylalanine, the CDR3 comprises 13 residues. The read is trimmed to its CDR3 DNA, 39 bases read in frame from base 1. V gives up 3 bases and J gives up 9 bases, and the segment between their germline ends measures 11 bases. A note on this clone: It has no known antigen specificity. Base qualities are not recorded, but no much larger clone differs from it by a single base.

The donors were healthy, HIV-negative adults who had no recently reported acute infections or vaccinations. Only Caucasian adults living in Nashville, Tennessee, USA were represented among the donors. Magnetic negative selection was used to enrich CD4+ T cells, after which naive cells were positively selected on CD45RA and the negative fraction became the memory subset. After blood collection by leukapheresis, PBMCs were isolated using Ficoll-Histopaque density gradient centrifugation and then cryopreserved in the vapor phase of liquid nitrogen. Analytical flow cytometry was used to check the purity and quantity of every magnetically sorted T cell population. From each sorted fraction, genomic DNA was isolated and quantified by UV absorbance on a Nanodrop 2000c. Overall study outcomes, separate from this receptor: Sampling was limited to blood, and TCR repertoires in tissue likely differ from TCR repertoires in blood. Larger estimated clonotype richness was generally found for naive subsets than for memory subsets. Incomplete sequencing was indicated by rarefaction of sorted-subset datasets, despite the large sequencing depth. Because the study included a small number of donors, the genetic and exposure-history diversity represented was limited. Compared with non-shared clonotypes, clonotypes shared by all four sorted-subset donors had higher generation probabilities. Pairwise subsampling indicated that sequencing depth was expected to affect the degree of clonotype sharing among donors. Across a few donors, 5% to 6% of naive CD4, approximately 3.5% of naive CD8, 2% to 2.5% of memory CD4, and over 0.35% of memory CD8 clonotypes were shared.

The rearranged chain carries TRBV18 and TRBJ2-2; the D gene cannot be named for sure. Material: naive CD4+ T cells sorted from blood. What the cell subset or site label conveys for this sample: CD45RA+ positively selected. The receptor's source is a man younger than 30 in good health. The CDR3 protein is CASSPASSRELFF. The sequence in DNA is TGTGCCAGCTCACCCGCTTCTTCCAGGGAGCTGTTTTTT.